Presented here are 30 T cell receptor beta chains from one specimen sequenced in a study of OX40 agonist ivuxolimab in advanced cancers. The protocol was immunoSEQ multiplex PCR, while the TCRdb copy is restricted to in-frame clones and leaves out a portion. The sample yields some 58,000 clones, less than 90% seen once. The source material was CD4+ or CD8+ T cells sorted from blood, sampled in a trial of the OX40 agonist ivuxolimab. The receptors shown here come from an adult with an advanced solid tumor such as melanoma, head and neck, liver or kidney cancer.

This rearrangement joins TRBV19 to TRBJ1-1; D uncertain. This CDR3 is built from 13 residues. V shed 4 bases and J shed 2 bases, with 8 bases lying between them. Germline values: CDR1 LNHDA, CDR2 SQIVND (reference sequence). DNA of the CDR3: TGTGCCAGTAGTACCCAACACAACACTGAAGCTTTCTTT. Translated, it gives CASSTQHNTEAFF.

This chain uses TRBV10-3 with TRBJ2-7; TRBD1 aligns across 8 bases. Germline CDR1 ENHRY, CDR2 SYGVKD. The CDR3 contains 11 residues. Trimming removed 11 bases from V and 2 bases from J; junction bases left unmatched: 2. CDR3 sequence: CASQGAYEQYF. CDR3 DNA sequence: TGTGCCTCACAGGGGGCCTACGAGCAGTACTTC.

The CDR3 reads CASSQETGDGYTF. The CDR3 DNA sequence: TGCGCCAGCAGCCAAGAGACAGGGGATGGCTACACCTTC. The rearrangement joins TRBV4-3 to TRBJ1-2, with 8 bases lining up with TRBD1. V lost 0 bases to trimming and J lost 6 bases; unmatched junction nucleotides: 0. The CDR3 totals 13 residues. Germline V gives CDR1 LGHNA, CDR2 YSLEER.

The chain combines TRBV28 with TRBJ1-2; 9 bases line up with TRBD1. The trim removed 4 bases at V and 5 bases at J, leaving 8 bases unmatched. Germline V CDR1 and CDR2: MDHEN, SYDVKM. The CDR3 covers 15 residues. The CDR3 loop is CASSSLGQGDYGYTF. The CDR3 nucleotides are TGTGCCAGCAGTTCCCTGGGACAGGGCGATTATGGCTACACCTTC.

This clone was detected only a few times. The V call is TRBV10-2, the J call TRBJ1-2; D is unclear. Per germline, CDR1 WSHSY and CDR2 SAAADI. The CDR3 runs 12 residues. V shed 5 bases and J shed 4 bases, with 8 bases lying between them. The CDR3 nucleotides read TGCGCCAGCAGTATCGGGATCTATGGCTACACCTTC. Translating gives CASSIGIYGYTF.

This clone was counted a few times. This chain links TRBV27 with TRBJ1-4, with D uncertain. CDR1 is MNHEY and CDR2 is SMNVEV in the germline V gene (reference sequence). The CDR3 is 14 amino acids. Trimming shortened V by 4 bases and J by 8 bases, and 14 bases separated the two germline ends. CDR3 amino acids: CASSSLSVREKLFF. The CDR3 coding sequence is TGTGCCAGCAGTTCCCTCAGTGTCCGGGAAAAACTGTTTTTT. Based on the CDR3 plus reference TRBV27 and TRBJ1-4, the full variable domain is EAQVTQNPRYLITVTGKKLTVTCSQNMNHEYMSWYRQDPGLGLRQIYYSMNVEVTDKGDVPEGYKVSRKEKRNFPLILESPSPNQTSLYFCASSSLSVREKLFFGSGTQLSVL.

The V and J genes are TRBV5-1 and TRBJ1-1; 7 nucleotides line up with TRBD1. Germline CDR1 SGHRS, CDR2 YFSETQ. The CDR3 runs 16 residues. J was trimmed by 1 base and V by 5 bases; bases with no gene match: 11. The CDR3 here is CASRTSGRQGNTEAFF. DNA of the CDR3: TGCGCCAGCAGAACGTCGGGAAGACAGGGGAACACTGAAGCTTTCTTT.

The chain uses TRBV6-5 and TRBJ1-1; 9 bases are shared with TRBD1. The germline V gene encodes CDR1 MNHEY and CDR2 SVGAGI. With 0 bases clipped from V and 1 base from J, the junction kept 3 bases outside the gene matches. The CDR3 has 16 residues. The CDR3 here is CASSYSWTGENTEAFF. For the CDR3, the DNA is TGTGCCAGCAGTTACTCTTGGACAGGGGAGAACACTGAAGCTTTCTTT.

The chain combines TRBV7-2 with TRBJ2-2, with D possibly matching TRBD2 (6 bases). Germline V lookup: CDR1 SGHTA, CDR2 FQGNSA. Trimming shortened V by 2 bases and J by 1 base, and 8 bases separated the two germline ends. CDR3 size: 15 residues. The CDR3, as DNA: TGTGCCAGCAGCTTACAGCGGGTGAACACCGGGGAGCTGTTTTTT. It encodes CASSLQRVNTGELFF.

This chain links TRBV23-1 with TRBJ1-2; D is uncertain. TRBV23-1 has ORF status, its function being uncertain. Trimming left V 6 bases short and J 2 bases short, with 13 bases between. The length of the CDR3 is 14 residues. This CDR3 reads CASRSLSYNYGYTF. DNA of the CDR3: TGCGCCAGCAGAAGTCTCTCTTACAACTATGGCTACACCTTC.

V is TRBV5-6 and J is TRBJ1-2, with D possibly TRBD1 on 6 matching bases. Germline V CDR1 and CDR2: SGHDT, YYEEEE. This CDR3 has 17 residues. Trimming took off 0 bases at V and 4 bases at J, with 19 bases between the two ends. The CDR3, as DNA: TGTGCCAGCAGCTTGGGCAGGGGAAACCTCCAGCGCTATGGCTACACCTTC. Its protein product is CASSLGRGNLQRYGYTF.

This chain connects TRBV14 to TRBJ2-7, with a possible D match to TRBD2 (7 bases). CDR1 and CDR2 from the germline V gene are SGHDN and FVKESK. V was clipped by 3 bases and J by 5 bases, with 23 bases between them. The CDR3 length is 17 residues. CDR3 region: CASSQERLRGGRDEQYF. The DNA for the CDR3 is TGTGCCAGCAGCCAGGAACGATTAAGGGGGGGCCGGGACGAGCAGTACTTC. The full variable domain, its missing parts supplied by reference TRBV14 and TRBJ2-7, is EAGVTQFPSHSVIEKGQTVTLRCDPISGHDNLYWYRRVMGKEIKFLLHFVKESKQDESGMPNNRFLAERTGGTYSTLKVQPAELEDSGVYFCASSQERLRGGRDEQYFGPGTRLTVT.

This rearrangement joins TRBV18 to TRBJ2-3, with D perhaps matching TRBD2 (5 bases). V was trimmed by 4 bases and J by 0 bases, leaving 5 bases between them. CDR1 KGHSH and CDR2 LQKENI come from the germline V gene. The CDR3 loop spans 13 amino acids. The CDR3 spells CASSRTSTDTQYF. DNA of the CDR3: TGTGCCAGCTCACGGACTAGCACAGATACGCAGTATTTT.

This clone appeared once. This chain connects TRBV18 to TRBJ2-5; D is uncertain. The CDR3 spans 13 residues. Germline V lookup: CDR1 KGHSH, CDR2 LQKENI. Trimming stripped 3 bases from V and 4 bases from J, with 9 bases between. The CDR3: CASSPSPGETQYF. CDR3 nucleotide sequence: TGTGCCAGCTCACCCTCCCCCGGAGAGACCCAGTACTTC.

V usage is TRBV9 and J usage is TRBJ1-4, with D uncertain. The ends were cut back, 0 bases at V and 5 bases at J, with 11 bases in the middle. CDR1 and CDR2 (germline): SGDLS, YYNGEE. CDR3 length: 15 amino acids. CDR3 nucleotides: TGTGCCAGCAGCGTAGGCCTGTACGGAAATGAAAAACTGTTTTTT. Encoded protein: CASSVGLYGNEKLFF. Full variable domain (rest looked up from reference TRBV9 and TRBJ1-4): DSGVTQTPKHLITATGQRVTLRCSPRSGDLSVYWYQQSLDQGLQFLIQYYNGEERAKGNILERFSAQQFPDLHSELNLSSLELGDSALYFCASSVGLYGNEKLFFGSGTQLSVL.

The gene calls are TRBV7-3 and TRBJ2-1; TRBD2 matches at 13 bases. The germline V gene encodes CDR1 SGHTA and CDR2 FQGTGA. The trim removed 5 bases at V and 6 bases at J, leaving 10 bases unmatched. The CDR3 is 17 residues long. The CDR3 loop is CASSPTSGRLIPNEQFF. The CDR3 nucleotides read TGTGCCAGCAGCCCGACTAGCGGGAGGTTAATCCCCAATGAGCAGTTCTTC.

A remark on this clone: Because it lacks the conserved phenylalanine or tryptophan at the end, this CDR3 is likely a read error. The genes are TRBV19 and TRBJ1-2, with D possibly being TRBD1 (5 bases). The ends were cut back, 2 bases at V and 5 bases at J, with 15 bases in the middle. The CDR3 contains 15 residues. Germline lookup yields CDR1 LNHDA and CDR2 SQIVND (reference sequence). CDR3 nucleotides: TGTGCCAGTAGTATAAGAGATCGGGGCTGGTATGGCTACACCCTC. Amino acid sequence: CASSIRDRGWYGYTL.

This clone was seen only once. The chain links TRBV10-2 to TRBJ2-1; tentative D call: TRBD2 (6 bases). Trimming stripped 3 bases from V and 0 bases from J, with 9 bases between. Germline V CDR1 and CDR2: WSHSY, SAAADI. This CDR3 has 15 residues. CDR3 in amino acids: CASSESGYSYNEQFF. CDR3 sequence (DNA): TGCGCCAGCAGTGAAAGCGGGTACTCCTACAATGAGCAGTTCTTC.

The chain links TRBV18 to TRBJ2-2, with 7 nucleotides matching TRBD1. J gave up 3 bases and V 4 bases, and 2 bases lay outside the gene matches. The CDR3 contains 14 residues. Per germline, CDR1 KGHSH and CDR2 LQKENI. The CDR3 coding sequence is TGTGCCAGCTCACAGCAGGGGGACACCGGGGAGCTGTTTTTT. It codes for CASSQQGDTGELFF. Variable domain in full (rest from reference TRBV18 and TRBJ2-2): NAGVMQNPRHLVRRRGQEARLRCSPMKGHSHVYWYRQLPEEGLKFMVYLQKENIIDESGMPKERFSAEFPKEGPSILRIQQVVRGDSAAYFCASSQQGDTGELFFGEGSRLTVL.

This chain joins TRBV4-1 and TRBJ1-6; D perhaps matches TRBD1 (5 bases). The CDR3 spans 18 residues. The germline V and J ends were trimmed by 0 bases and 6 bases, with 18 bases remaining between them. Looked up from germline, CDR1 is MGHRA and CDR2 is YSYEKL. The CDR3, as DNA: TGCGCCAGCAGCCAAGAAGGCGGACACATTTTGTCTAATTCACCCCTCCACTTT. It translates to CASSQEGGHILSNSPLHF.

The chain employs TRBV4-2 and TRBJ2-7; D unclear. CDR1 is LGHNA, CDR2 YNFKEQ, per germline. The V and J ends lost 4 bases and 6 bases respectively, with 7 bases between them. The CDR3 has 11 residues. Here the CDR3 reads CASSPNGEQYF. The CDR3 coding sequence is TGTGCCAGCAGCCCCAATGGCGAGCAGTACTTC.

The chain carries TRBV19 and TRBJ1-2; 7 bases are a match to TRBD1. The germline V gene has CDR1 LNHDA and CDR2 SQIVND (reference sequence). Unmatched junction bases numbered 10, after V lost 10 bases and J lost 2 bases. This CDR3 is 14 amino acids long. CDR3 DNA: TGTGCCACGCAAGAGACAGGGAGCAACTATGGCTACACCTTC. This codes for CATQETGSNYGYTF.

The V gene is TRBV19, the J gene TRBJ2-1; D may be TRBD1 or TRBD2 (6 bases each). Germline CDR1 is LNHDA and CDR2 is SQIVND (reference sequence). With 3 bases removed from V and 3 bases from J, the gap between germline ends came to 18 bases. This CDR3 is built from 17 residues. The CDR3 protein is CASSIVAARGVYNEQFF. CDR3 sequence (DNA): TGTGCCAGTAGTATTGTGGCGGCTAGGGGGGTCTACAATGAGCAGTTCTTC.

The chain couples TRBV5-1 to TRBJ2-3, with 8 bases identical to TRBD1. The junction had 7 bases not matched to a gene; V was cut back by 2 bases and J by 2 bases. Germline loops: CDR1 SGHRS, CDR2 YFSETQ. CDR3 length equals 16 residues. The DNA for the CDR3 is TGCGCCAGCAGCTTCGGACAGGGCGGTTACACAGATACGCAGTATTTT. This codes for CASSFGQGGYTDTQYF.

The CDR3 reads CASNPGQEYQPQHF. The CDR3 bases are TGTGCCAGCAACCCGGGACAGGAGTATCAGCCCCAGCATTTT. This sequence joins TRBV7-8 and TRBJ1-5, with 8 positions matching TRBD1. The germline V gene has CDR1 SGHVS and CDR2 FQNEAQ. The CDR3 loop spans 14 amino acids. Trimming removed 7 bases from V and 5 bases from J; junction bases left unmatched: 7.

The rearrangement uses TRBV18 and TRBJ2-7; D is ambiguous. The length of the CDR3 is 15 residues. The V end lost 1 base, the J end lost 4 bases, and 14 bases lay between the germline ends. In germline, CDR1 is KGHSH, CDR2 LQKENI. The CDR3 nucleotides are TGTGCCAGCTCACCACGGAACACCGTTCAATACGAGCAGTACTTC. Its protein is CASSPRNTVQYEQYF.

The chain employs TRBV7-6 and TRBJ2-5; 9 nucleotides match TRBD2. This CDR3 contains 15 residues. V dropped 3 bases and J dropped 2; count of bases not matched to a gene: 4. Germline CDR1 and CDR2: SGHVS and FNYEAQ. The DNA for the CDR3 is TGTGCCAGCAGCTTTAGCGGGAGTGATCAAGAGACCCAGTACTTC. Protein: CASSFSGSDQETQYF.

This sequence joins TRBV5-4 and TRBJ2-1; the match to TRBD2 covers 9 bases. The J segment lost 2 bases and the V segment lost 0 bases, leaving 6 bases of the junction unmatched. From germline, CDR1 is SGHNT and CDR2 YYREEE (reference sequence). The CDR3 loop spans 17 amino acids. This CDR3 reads CASSLGAGGGAYNEQFF. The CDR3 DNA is TGTGCCAGCAGCTTGGGGGCGGGAGGGGGCGCCTACAATGAGCAGTTCTTC.

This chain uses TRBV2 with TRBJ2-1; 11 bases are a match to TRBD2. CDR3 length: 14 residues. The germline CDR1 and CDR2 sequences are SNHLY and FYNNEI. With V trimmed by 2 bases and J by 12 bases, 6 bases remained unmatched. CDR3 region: CASSESTSGGGQFF. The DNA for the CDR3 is TGTGCCAGCAGTGAATCTACTAGCGGGGGCGGGCAGTTCTTC. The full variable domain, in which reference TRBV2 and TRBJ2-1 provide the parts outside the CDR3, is EPEVTQTPSHQVTQMGQEVILRCVPISNHLYFYWYRQILGQKVEFLVSFYNNEISEKSEIFDDQFSVERPDGSNFTLKIRSTKLEDSAMYFCASSESTSGGGQFFGPGTRLTVL.

The CDR3 is CSTSKGSTDTQYF. CDR3 coding DNA: TGCAGCACGTCTAAAGGCTCCACAGATACGCAGTATTTT. The chain employs TRBV29-1 and TRBJ2-3; D gene ambiguous. This CDR3 region has 13 residues. Trimming pared 8 bases from V and 2 bases from J, leaving 14 bases between. Per germline, CDR1 SQVTM and CDR2 ANQGSEA.